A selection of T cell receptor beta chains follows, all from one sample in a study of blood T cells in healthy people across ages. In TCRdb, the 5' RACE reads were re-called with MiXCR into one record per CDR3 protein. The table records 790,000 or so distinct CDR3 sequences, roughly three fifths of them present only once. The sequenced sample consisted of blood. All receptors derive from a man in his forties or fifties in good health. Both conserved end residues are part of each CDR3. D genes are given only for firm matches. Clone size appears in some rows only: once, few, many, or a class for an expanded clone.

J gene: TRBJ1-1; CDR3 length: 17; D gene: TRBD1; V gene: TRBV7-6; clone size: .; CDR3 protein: CASSLIGQGALNTEAFF; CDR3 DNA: TGTGCCAGCAGCTTAATAGGACAGGGGGCTTTGAACACTGAAGCTTTCTTT
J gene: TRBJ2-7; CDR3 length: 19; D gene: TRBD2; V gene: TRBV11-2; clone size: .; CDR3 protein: CASSLFYQETSGPYNEQYF; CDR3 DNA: TGTGCCAGCAGCTTATTTTATCAAGAGACTAGCGGGCCATACAATGAGCAGTACTTC
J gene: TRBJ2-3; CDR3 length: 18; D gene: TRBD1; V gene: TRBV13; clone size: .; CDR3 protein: CASSLAVDPGQSTDTQYF; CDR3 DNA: TGTGCCAGCAGCTTAGCGGTGGATCCGGGACAGTCCACAGATACGCAGTATTTT
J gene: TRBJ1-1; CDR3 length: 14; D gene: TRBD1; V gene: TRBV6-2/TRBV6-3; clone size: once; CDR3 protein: CASGRTGVYTEAFF; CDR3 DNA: TGTGCCAGCGGGCGGACAGGGGTCTACACTGAAGCTTTCTTT
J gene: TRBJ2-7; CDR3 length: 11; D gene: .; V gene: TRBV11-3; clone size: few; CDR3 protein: CASSNPAAQYF; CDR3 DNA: TGTGCCAGCAGCAACCCGGCGGCCCAGTACTTC
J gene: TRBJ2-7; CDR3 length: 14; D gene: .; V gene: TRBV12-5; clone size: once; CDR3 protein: CASGLDVAIVEQYF; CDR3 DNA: TGTGCTAGTGGTTTGGACGTCGCCATCGTCGAGCAGTACTTC
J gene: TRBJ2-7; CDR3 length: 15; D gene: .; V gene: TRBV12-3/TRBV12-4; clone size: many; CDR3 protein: CASRTGPGRNYEQYF; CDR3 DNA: TGTGCCAGCAGGACAGGACCGGGCCGCAACTACGAGCAGTACTTC
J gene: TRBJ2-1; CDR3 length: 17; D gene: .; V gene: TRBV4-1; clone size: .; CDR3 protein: CASSQHWRGRRYNEQFF; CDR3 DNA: TGCGCCAGCAGCCAACACTGGAGGGGGCGAAGGTACAATGAGCAGTTCTTC
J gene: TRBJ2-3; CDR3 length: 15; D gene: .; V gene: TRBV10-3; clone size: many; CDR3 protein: CAISEGTSDTDTQYF; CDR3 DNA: TGTGCCATCAGTGAAGGTACTAGTGACACAGATACGCAGTATTTT
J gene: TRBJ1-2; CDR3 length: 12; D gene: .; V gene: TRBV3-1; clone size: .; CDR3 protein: CASRQDTYGYTF; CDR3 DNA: TGTGCCAGCAGACAAGACACTTATGGCTACACCTTC
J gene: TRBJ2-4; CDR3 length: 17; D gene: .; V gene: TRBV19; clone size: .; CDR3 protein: CASSGEQGLSAKNIQYF; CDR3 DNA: TGTGCCAGTTCTGGAGAACAGGGCCTGTCAGCCAAAAACATTCAGTACTTC
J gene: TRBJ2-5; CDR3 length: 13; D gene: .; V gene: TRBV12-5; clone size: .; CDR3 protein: CASGRGAGETQYF; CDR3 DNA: TGTGCTAGTGGCCGGGGGGCAGGGGAGACCCAGTACTTC
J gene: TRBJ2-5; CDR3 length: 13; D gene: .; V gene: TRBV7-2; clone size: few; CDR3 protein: CASSPDLQETQYF; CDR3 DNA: TGTGCCAGCAGCCCGGACCTCCAAGAGACCCAGTACTTC
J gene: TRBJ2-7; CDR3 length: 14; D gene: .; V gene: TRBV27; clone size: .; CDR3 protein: CASSLSARTYEQYF; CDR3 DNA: TGTGCCAGCAGTTTGTCGGCCAGGACCTACGAGCAGTACTTC
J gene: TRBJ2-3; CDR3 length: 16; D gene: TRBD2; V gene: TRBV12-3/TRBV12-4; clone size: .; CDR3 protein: CASSSPTSGSADTQYF; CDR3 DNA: TGTGCCAGCAGTTCTCCGACTAGCGGGAGTGCAGATACGCAGTATTTT
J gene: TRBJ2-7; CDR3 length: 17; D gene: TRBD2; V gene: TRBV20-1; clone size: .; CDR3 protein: CSAPRPALAATSYEQYF; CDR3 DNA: TGCAGTGCCCCCCGCCCTGCGCTAGCGGCGACCTCCTACGAGCAGTACTTC
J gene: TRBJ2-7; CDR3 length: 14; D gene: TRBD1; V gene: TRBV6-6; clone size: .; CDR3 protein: CASSPGTVPYEQYF; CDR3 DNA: TGTGCCAGCAGTCCCGGGACAGTACCCTACGAGCAGTACTTC
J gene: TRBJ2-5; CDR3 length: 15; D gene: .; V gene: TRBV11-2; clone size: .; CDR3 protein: CASSPQGRTQETQYF; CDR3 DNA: TGTGCCAGCAGCCCCCAAGGACGGACCCAAGAGACCCAGTACTTC
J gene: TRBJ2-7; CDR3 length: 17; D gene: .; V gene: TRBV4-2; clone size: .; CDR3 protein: CVSSPGPGTGEAYEQYF; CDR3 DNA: TGTGTCAGCAGCCCCGGGCCGGGAACAGGAGAAGCCTACGAGCAGTACTTC
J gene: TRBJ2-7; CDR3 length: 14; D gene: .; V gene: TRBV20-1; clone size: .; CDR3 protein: CSARGPILPNEQYF; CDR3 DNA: TGCAGTGCTAGAGGGCCCATCCTCCCCAACGAGCAGTACTTC
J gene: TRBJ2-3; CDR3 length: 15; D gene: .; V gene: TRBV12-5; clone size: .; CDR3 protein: CASGLVHGRGDTQYF; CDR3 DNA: TGTGCTAGTGGTTTGGTACACGGGCGAGGAGATACGCAGTATTTT
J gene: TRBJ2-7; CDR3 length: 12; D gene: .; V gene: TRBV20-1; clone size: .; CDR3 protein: CSASKPIDEQYF; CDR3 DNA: TGCAGTGCTTCCAAACCGATTGACGAGCAGTACTTC
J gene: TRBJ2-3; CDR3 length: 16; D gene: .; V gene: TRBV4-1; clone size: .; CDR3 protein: CASRTSGGPRTDTQYF; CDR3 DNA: TGCGCCAGCCGAACCTCAGGGGGGCCCAGGACAGATACGCAGTATTTT
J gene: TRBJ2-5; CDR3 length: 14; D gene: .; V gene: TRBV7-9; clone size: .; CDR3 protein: CASSITEGGETQYF; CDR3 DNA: TGTGCCAGCAGCATCACCGAGGGGGGGGAGACCCAGTACTTC
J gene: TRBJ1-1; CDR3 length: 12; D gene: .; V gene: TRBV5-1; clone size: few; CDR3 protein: CASTLENTEAFF; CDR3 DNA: TGCGCCAGCACCCTCGAGAACACTGAAGCTTTCTTT
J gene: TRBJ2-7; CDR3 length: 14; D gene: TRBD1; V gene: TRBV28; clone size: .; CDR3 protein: CASSHSDRPYEQYF; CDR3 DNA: TGTGCCAGCAGTCACTCGGACAGGCCCTACGAGCAGTACTTC
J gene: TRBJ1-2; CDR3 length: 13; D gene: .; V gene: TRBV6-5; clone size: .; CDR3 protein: CASSYRQIYGYTF; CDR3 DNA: TGTGCCAGCAGTTACCGTCAGATTTATGGCTACACCTTC
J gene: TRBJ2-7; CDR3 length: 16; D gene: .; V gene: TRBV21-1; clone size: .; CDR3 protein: CASSDSPDRLSYEQYF; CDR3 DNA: TGTGCCAGCAGCGACTCACCCGACAGGCTCTCCTACGAGCAGTACTTC
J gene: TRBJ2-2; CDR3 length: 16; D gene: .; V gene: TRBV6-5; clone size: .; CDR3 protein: CASSWTRVQNTGELFF; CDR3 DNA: TGTGCCAGCAGTTGGACCAGGGTACAGAACACCGGGGAGCTGTTTTTT
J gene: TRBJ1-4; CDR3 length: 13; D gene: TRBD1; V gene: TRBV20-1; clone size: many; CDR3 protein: CSAPPGGLGKLFF; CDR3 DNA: TGCAGTGCCCCTCCAGGGGGCTTAGGAAAACTGTTTTTT
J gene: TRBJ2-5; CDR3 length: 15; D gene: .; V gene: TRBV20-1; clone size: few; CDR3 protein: CSAGPWGLGRETQYF; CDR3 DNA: TGCAGTGCCGGACCCTGGGGGTTGGGGCGGGAGACCCAGTACTTC
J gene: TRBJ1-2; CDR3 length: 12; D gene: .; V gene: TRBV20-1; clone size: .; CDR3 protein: CSARSLGDGYTF; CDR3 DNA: TGCAGTGCTAGATCGTTGGGGGATGGCTACACCTTC
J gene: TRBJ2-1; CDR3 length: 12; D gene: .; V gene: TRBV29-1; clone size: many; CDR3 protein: CSVVPAGSEQFF; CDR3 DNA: TGCAGCGTTGTTCCAGCGGGCAGTGAGCAGTTCTTC
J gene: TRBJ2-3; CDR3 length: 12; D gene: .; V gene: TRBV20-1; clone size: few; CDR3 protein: CSAPTSTDTQYF; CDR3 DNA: TGCAGTGCTCCGACTAGTACAGATACGCAGTATTTT
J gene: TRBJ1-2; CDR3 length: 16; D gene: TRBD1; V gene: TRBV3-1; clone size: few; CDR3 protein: CASSQDPGGVFGGYTF; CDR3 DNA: TGTGCCAGCAGCCAAGATCCAGGGGGGGTCTTCGGCGGCTACACCTTC
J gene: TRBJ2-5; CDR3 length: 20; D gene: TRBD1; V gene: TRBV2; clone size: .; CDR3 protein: CASARRTGVVTGRIKETQYF; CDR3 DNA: TGTGCCAGCGCGCGTCGGACAGGGGTTGTAACAGGCCGGATAAAAGAGACCCAGTACTTC
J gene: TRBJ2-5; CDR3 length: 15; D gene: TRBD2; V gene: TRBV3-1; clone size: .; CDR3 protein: CASSQVTSGTQAQYF; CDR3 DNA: TGTGCCAGCAGCCAAGTGACTAGCGGGACGCAGGCCCAGTACTTC
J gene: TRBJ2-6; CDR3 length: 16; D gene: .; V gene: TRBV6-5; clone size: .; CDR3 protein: CASRAGDNSGANVLTF; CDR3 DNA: TGTGCCAGCAGGGCAGGGGACAACTCTGGGGCCAACGTCCTGACTTTC
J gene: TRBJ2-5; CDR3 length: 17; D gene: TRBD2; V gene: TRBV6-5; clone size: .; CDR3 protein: CASSYLIGTSGEETQYF; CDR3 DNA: TGTGCCAGCAGTTACCTAATAGGGACTAGCGGGGAAGAGACCCAGTACTTC
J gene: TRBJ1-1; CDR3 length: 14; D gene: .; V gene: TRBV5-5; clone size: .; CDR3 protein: CASSIVLSGGEAFF; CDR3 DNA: TGTGCCAGCAGCATCGTCCTGTCGGGGGGTGAAGCTTTCTTT
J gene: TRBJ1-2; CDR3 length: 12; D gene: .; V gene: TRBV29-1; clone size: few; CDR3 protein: CSVRQTGYGYTF; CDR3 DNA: TGCAGCGTTAGACAGACAGGCTATGGCTACACCTTC
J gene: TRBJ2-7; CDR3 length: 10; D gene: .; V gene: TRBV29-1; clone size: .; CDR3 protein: CSVLSAAQYF; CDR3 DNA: TGCAGCGTTCTCTCGGCAGCCCAGTACTTC
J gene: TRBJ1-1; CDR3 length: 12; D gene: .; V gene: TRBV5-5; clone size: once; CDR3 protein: CASRDLNTEAFF; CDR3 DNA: TGTGCCAGCAGGGATCTGAACACTGAAGCTTTCTTT
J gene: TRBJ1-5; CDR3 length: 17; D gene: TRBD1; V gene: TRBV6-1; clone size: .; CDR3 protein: CASSDAGTVNSNQPQHF; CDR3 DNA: TGTGCCAGCAGTGATGCAGGGACAGTGAATAGCAATCAGCCCCAGCATTTT
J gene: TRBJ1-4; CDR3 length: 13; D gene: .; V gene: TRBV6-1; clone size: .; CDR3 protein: CASSELTNEKLFF; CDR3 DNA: TGTGCCAGCAGTGAATTAACTAATGAGAAACTGTTTTTT
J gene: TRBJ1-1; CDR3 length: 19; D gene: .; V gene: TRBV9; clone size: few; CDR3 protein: CASSVGSSVYGLPNTEAFF; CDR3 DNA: TGTGCCAGCAGCGTAGGCTCATCGGTTTACGGCCTGCCGAACACTGAAGCTTTCTTT
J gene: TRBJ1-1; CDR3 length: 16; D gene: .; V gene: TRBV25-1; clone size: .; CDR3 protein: CASSEYISSGNTEAFF; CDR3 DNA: TGTGCCAGCAGTGAATATATCTCCAGCGGAAACACTGAAGCTTTCTTT
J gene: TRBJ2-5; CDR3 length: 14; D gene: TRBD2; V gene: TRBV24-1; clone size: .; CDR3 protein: CATSDRIAGETQYF; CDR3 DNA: TGTGCCACCAGTGATCGTATAGCGGGAGAGACCCAGTACTTC
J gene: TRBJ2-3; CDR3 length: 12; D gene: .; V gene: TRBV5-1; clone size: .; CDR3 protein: CASSIFQDTQYF; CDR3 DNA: TGCGCCAGCAGCATTTTTCAAGATACGCAGTATTTT
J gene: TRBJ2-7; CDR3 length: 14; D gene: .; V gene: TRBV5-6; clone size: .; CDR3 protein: CASSLGPKNYEQYF; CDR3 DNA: TGTGCCAGCAGCTTGGGACCAAAGAACTACGAGCAGTACTTC
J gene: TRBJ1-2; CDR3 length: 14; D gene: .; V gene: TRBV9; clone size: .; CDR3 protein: CASSPSGGNYGYTF; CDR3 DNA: TGTGCCAGCAGCCCAAGCGGAGGGAACTATGGCTACACCTTC
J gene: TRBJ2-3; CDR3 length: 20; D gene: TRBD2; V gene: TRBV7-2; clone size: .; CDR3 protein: CASSGYRVGLAGGYTDTQYF; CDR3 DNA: TGTGCCAGCAGCGGATACAGGGTAGGGCTAGCGGGAGGATACACAGATACGCAGTATTTT
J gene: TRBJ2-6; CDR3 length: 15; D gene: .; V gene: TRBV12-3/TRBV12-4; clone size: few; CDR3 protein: CASSGPAPGANVLTF; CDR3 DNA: TGTGCCAGCAGTGGCCCGGCCCCTGGGGCCAACGTCCTGACTTTC
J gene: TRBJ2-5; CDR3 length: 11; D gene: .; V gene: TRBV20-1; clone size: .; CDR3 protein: CSASVSTEQYF; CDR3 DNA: TGCAGTGCATCAGTGTCGACTGAGCAGTACTTC